These T cell receptor beta chains were read from a single sample in a study of human T cells and chemical hapten exposure. Each CDR3 protein gets one entry after TCRdb re-called the RACE reads with MiXCR. The sample records a few hundred thousand distinct CDR3 sequences, approximately 5.1% being singletons. This sample comprised whole blood, obtained in connection with sensitization to the hapten diphenylcyclopropenone (DPC). The source is a woman in her fifties or sixties with alopecia areata. Some clones in this sample may be carry-over from other donors' samples. Each CDR3 is given with its conserved first and last residue. A D gene is named only where the DNA matches it firmly. Where a row states a size, it is once, few, many or the class of an expanded clone; other rows omit it.

size | D | J | V | CDR3 | DNA
- | TRBD2 | TRBJ2-1 | TRBV7-6 | CASSFPYSGRGGDEQFF | TGTGCCAGCAGCTTCCCTTATAGCGGGAGAGGCGGCGATGAGCAGTTCTTC
few | - | TRBJ2-1 | TRBV14 | CASSPFRGSSYNEQFF | TGTGCCAGCAGCCCCTTTAGGGGAAGCTCCTACAATGAGCAGTTCTTC
many | - | TRBJ1-5 | TRBV5-1 | CASSLEGDSNQPQHF | TGCGCCAGCAGCTTGGAAGGAGATAGCAATCAGCCCCAGCATTTT
- | - | TRBJ2-5 | TRBV29-1 | CSVDGLQETQYF | TGCAGCGTTGATGGGCTTCAAGAGACCCAGTACTTC
- | TRBD1 | TRBJ2-3 | TRBV7-2 | CASSSGQGGDTQYF | TGTGCCAGCAGCTCAGGACAGGGCGGAGATACGCAGTATTTT
- | - | TRBJ2-7 | TRBV27 | CASSLSVSGYEQYF | TGTGCCAGCAGTTTATCGGTTAGCGGCTACGAGCAGTACTTC
few | - | TRBJ2-7 | TRBV6-5 | CASSYAGLGEQYF | TGTGCCAGCAGTTACGCAGGGCTTGGCGAGCAGTACTTC
many | - | TRBJ1-5 | TRBV11-2 | CASSSQQVSNQPQHF | TGTGCCAGCAGCTCACAACAGGTCAGCAATCAGCCCCAGCATTTT
few | TRBD2 | TRBJ2-7 | TRBV28 | CASSLTGGEYEQYF | TGTGCCAGCAGTTTAACGGGGGGTGAGTACGAGCAGTACTTC
- | - | TRBJ1-5 | TRBV21-1 | CASSKGGTINQPQHF | TGTGCCAGCAGCAAAGGAGGTACTATCAATCAGCCCCAGCATTTT
many | - | TRBJ2-3 | TRBV24-1 | CATSDPKIDTQYF | TGTGCCACCAGTGACCCCAAGATAGATACGCAGTATTTT
- | - | TRBJ2-7 | TRBV6-5 | CASSYKGRSYEQYF | TGTGCCAGCAGTTACAAGGGGCGCTCCTACGAGCAGTACTTC
few | TRBD2 | TRBJ2-5 | TRBV19 | CASSALAGVQETQYF | TGTGCCAGTAGTGCGCTAGCGGGGGTCCAAGAGACCCAGTACTTC
many | - | TRBJ1-5 | TRBV6-5 | CASSPGWGNQPQHF | TGTGCCAGCAGTCCCGGATGGGGCAATCAGCCCCAGCATTTT
- | - | TRBJ2-7 | TRBV20-1 | CSARANLQAYEQYF | TGCAGTGCTAGAGCTAACCTTCAGGCATACGAGCAGTACTTC
many | - | TRBJ2-4 | TRBV6-5 | CASSPRFTSYIQYF | TGTGCCAGCAGCCCTCGATTTACGAGCTACATTCAGTACTTC
many | - | TRBJ2-3 | TRBV10-3 | CALSPGDRSTDTQYF | TGTGCCCTTTCCCCCGGGGATCGGAGCACAGATACGCAGTATTTT
few | - | TRBJ1-2 | TRBV19 | CASSIPSGRVNYGYTF | TGTGCCAGTAGTATACCCAGCGGGAGAGTCAACTATGGCTACACCTTC
many | - | TRBJ2-2 | TRBV29-1 | CSVEEATPGELFF | TGCAGCGTTGAAGAGGCTACCCCCGGGGAGCTGTTTTTT
- | - | TRBJ2-1 | TRBV20-1 | CSVELRTSSSYNEQFF | TGCAGTGTCGAACTCAGGACCTCTAGCTCCTACAATGAGCAGTTCTTC
few | - | TRBJ2-3 | TRBV20-1 | CSAWDSSSTDTQYF | TGCAGTGCCTGGGACTCCTCTAGCACAGATACGCAGTATTTT
many | - | TRBJ2-3 | TRBV27 | CASSLSLAPSTDTQYF | TGTGCCAGCAGTTTATCGTTGGCTCCTAGCACAGATACGCAGTATTTT
many | - | TRBJ2-3 | TRBV2 | CASSVGAQYF | TGTGCCAGCAGTGTTGGGGCGCAGTATTTT
many | TRBD1 | TRBJ1-4 | TRBV2 | CASTRDSREKLFF | TGTGCCAGCACCCGGGACAGCCGTGAAAAACTGTTTTTT